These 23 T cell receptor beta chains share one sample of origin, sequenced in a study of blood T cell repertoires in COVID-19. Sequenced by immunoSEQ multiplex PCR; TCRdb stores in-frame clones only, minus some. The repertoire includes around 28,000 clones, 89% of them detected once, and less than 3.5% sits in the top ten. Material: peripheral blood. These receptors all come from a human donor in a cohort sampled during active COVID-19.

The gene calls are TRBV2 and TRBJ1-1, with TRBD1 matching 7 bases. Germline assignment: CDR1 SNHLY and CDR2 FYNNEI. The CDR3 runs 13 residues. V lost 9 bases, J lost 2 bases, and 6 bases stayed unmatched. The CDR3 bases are TGTGCCAGACCGGGACAGCATAACACTGAAGCTTTCTTT. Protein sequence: CARPGQHNTEAFF.

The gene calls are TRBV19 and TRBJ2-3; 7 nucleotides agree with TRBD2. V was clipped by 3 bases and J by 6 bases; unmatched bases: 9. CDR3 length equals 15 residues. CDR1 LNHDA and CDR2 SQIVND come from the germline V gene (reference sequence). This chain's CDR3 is CASSIGGGGRDTQYF. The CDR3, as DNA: TGTGCCAGTAGTATCGGCGGCGGGGGTCGGGATACGCAGTATTTT.

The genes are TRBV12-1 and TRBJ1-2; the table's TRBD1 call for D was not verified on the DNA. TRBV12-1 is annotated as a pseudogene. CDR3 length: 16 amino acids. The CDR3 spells CASSSGRGQGRYGYTF. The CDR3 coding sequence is TGTGCCAGCAGCTCCGGGAGGGGACAGGGGCGATATGGCTACACCTTC.

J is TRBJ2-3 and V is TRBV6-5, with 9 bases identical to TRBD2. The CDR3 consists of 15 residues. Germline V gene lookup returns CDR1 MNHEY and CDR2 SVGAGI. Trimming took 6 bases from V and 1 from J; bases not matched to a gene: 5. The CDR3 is CASSLSSGGTDTQYF. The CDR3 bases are TGTGCCAGCAGCCTATCTAGCGGGGGCACAGATACGCAGTATTTT.

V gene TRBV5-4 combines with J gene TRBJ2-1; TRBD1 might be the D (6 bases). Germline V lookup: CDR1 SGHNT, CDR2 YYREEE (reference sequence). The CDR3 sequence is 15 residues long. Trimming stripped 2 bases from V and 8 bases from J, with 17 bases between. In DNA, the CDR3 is TGTGCCAGCAGCTTCGGGACAACTCGAAGGGATGAGCAGTTCTTC. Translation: CASSFGTTRRDEQFF.

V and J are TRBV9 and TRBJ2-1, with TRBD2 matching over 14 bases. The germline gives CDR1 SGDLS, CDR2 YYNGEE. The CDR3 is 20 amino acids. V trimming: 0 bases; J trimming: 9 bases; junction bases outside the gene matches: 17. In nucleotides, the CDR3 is TGTGCCAGCAGCGTAGGAGGTGGGACTAGCGGGGGCCTAAAAAGAAGTGAGCAGTTCTTC. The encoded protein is CASSVGGGTSGGLKRSEQFF.

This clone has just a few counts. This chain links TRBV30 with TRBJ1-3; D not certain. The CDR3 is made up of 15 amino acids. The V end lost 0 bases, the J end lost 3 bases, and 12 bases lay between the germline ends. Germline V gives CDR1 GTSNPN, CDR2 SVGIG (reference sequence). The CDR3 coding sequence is TGTGCCTGGAGTGTACATAGAGGTTATGGAAACACCATATATTTT. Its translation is CAWSVHRGYGNTIYF.

The chain's CDR3 is CASSLRTGTGELFF. In DNA, the CDR3 is TGTGCCAGCAGCCTGAGGACAGGCACCGGGGAGCTGTTTTTT. The chain couples TRBV7-8 to TRBJ2-2, with 7 bases fitting TRBD1. CDR3 length: 14 residues. V shed 5 bases and J 4 bases; nucleotides not matched to a gene: 4. Germline lookup yields CDR1 SGHVS and CDR2 FQNEAQ.

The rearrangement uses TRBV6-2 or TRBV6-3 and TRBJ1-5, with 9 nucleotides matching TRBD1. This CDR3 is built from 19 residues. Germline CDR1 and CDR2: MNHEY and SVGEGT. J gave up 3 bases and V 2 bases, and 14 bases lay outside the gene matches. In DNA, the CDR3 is TGTGCCAGCAGTTACCTCTCTGGACAGGGGACGGTAGCCAATCAGCCCCAGCATTTT. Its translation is CASSYLSGQGTVANQPQHF.

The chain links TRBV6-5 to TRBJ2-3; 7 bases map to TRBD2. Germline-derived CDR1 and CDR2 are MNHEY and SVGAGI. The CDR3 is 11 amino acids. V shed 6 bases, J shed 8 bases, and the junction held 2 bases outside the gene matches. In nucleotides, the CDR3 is TGTGCCAGCAGGGGGGAGGGTACGCAGTATTTT. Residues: CASRGEGTQYF.

The CDR3 coding sequence is TGTGCCAGCAGCTCCTCCGCGGGGGCCGAATACAATGAGCAGTTCTTC. Encoded protein: CASSSSAGAEYNEQFF. This rearrangement joins TRBV7-3 to TRBJ2-1; D may be TRBD2 (7 bases). Germline loops: CDR1 SGHTA, CDR2 FQGTGA. This CDR3 region has 16 residues. V lost 4 bases and J lost 4, with 17 bases in between.

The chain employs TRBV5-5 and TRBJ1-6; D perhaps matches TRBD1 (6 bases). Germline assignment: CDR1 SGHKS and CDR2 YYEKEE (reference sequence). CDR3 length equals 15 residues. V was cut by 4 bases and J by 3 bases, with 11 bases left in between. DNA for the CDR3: TGTGCCAGCAGCCAGGGACAAATCTATAATTCACCCCTCCACTTT. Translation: CASSQGQIYNSPLHF.

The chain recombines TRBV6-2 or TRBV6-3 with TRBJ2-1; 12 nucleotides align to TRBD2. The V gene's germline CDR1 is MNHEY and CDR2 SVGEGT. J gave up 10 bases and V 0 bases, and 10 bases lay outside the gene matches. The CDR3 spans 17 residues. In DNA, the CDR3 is TGTGCCAGCAGTTACTCGATCGGGACTAGCGGGCCTCAGGAGCAGTTCTTC. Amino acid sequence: CASSYSIGTSGPQEQFF.

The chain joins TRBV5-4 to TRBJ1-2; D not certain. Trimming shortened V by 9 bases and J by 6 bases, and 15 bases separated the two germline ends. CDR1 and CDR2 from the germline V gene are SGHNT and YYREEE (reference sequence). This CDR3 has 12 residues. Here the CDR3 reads CATRGGKDGYTF. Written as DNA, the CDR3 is TGTGCCACCCGAGGAGGGAAGGATGGCTACACCTTC.

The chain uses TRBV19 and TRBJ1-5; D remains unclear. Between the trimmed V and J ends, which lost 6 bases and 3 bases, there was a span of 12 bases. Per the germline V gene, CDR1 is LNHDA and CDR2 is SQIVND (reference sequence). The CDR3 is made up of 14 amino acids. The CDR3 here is CASSVAALNQPQHF. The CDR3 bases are TGTGCCAGTAGCGTTGCGGCTCTCAATCAGCCCCAGCATTTT.

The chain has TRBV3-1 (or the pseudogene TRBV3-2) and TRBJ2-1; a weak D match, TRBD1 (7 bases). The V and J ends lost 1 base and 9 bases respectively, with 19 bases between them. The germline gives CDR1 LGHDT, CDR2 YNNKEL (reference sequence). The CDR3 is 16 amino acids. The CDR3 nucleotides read TGTGCCAGCAGCCAAGGGAGGGGGCCGACCTTGGGTGAGCAGTTCTTC. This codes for CASSQGRGPTLGEQFF.

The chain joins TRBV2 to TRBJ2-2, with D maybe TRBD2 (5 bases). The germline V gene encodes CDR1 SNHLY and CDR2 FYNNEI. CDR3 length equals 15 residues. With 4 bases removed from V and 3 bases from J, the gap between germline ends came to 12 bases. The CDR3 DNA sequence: TGTGCCAGCAGTGCGGGGATCGAGTACACCGGGGAGCTGTTTTTT. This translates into CASSAGIEYTGELFF.

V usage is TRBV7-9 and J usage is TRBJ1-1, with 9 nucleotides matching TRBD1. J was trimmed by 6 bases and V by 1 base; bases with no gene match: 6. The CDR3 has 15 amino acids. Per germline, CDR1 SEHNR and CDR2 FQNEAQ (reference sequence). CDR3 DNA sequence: TGTGCCAGCAGCTTAGTAGGGACAGGGAGTGCTGAAGCTTTCTTT. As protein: CASSLVGTGSAEAFF. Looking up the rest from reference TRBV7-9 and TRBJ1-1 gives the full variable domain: DTGVSQNPRHKITKRGQNVTFRCDPISEHNRLYWYRQTLGQGPEFLTYFQNEAQLEKSRLLSDRFSAERPKGSFSTLEIQRTEQGDSAMYLCASSLVGTGSAEAFFGQGTRLTVV.

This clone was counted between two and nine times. DNA of the CDR3: TGTGCCAGCATACAGGGGATCAGGAGGAACACTGAAGCTTTCTTT. Translation gives CASIQGIRRNTEAFF. The genes are TRBV6-6 and TRBJ1-1; 7 bases align to TRBD1. V was pared by 7 bases and J by 1 base, with 9 bases of the junction left unmatched. This CDR3 comprises 15 residues. Germline lookup yields CDR1 MNHNY and CDR2 SVGAGI (reference sequence).

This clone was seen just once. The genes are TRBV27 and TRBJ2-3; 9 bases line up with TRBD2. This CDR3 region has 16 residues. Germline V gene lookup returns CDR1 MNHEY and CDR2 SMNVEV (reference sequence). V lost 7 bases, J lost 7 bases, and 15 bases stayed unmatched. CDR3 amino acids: CASTLSVSGGTHTQYF. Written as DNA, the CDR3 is TGTGCCAGCACCCTTTCAGTTAGCGGGGGAACTCATACGCAGTATTTT.

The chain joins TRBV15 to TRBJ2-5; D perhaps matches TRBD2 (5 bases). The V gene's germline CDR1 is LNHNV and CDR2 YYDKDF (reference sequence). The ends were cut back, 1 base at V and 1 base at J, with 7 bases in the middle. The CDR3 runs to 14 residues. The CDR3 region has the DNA TGTGCCACCAGCAGAGGCCGGGGCCAAGAGACCCAGTACTTC. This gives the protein CATSRGRGQETQYF.

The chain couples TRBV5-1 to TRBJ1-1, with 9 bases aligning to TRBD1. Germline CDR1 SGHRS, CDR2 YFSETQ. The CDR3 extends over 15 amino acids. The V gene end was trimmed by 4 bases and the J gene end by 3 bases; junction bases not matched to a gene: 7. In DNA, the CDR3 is TGCGCCAGCAGCGACCCCGGACAGGGGCACACTGAAGCTTTCTTT. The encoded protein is CASSDPGQGHTEAFF.

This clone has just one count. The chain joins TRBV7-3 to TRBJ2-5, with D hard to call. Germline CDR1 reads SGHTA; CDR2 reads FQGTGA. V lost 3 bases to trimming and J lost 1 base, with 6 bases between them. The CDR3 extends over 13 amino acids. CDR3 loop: CASSFSGQETQYF. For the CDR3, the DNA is TGTGCCAGCAGCTTTTCAGGCCAAGAGACCCAGTACTTC. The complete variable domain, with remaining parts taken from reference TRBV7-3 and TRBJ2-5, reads GAGVSQTPSNKVTEKGKYVELRCDPISGHTALYWYRQSLGQGPEFLIYFQGTGAADDSGLPNDRFFAVRPEGSVSTLKIQRTERGDSAVYLCASSFSGQETQYFGPGTRLLVL.